What follows are 11 T cell receptor beta chains derived from one specimen sequenced in a study of cytomegalovirus exposure and HLA in healthy donors. The PCR ran on 60 Vbeta and 13 Jbeta primers. Produced via immunoSEQ multiplex PCR; TCRdb's table is partial and in-frame only. Of 150,000 to 200,000 clones in the sample, around 74% were seen once. What was sequenced was PBMCs. The receptors originated from a girl aged 10-17 years in good health and CMV-seropositive.

V is TRBV30 and J is TRBJ1-6; 7 nucleotides line up with TRBD1. The CDR3 has 15 residues. The germline V gene encodes CDR1 GTSNPN and CDR2 SVGIG (reference sequence). The V gene end was trimmed by 2 bases and the J gene end by 8 bases; junction bases not matched to a gene: 9. DNA for the CDR3: TGTGCCTGGAGTCCTACAGGGGCGAATTATTCACCCCTCCACTTT. Protein: CAWSPTGANYSPLHF. The entire variable domain, with the rest obtained from reference TRBV30 and TRBJ1-6, is as follows: SQTIHQWPATLVQPVGSPLSLECTVEGTSNPNLYWYRQAAGRGLQLLFYSVGIGQISSEVPQNLSASRPQDRQFILSSKKLLLSDSGFYLCAWSPTGANYSPLHFGNGTRLTVT.

The genes are TRBV10-3 and TRBJ1-4, with 7 bases matching TRBD1. Germline V lookup: CDR1 ENHRY, CDR2 SYGVKD. The CDR3 contains 16 residues. V was pared by 4 bases and J by 5 bases, with 10 bases of the junction left unmatched. The CDR3, as DNA: TGTGCCATCAGTGCCAGGGGGGAAAGTAAGAATGAAAAACTGTTTTTT. Its protein is CAISARGESKNEKLFF.

V and J are TRBV30 and TRBJ1-6, with a possible D match to TRBD1 (5 bases). This CDR3 is 15 amino acids long. Between the trimmed V and J ends, which lost 8 bases and 0 bases, there was a span of 14 bases. Per the germline V gene, CDR1 is GTSNPN and CDR2 is SVGIG (reference sequence). CDR3 sequence reads: CAGGARSSYNSPLHF. The CDR3 nucleotides read TGTGCCGGAGGGGCCAGAAGCTCCTATAATTCACCCCTCCACTTT.

The chain carries TRBV11-2 and TRBJ1-2; maybe TRBD1 (6 bases). Trimming took off 1 base at V and 8 bases at J, with 20 bases between the two ends. Germline V lookup: CDR1 SGHAT, CDR2 FQNNGV. The CDR3 extends over 16 amino acids. DNA of the CDR3: TGTGCCAGCAGCTTAGGGGAAACAGGGCTTACTTCGGGCTACACCTTC. It is translated as CASSLGETGLTSGYTF.

The chain joins TRBV2 to TRBJ2-7; TRBD2 agrees at 7 bases. V shed 4 bases and J 8 bases; nucleotides not matched to a gene: 2. CDR3 length: 11 residues. From germline, CDR1 is SNHLY and CDR2 FYNNEI. The CDR3 DNA is TGTGCCAGCAGTGGGGGGGGGAAGCAGTACTTC. Its translation: CASSGGGKQYF.

This chain joins TRBV19 and TRBJ2-5; 12 nucleotides agree with TRBD2. CDR1 is LNHDA and CDR2 is SQIVND in the germline V gene (reference sequence). This CDR3 is built from 17 residues. J gave up 2 bases and V 2 bases, and 6 bases lay outside the gene matches. CDR3 sequence reads: CASSIIPSGGVQETQYF. CDR3 DNA sequence: TGTGCCAGTAGTATAATCCCTAGCGGGGGGGTACAAGAGACCCAGTACTTC.

The chain has TRBV5-1 and TRBJ1-2, with 8 bases fitting TRBD1. The CDR3 runs 15 residues. In germline, CDR1 is SGHRS, CDR2 YFSETQ. Trimming took 0 bases from V and 6 from J; bases not matched to a gene: 7. The CDR3, as DNA: TGCGCCAGCAGCTTGGCCCACAGGGGGTTGGATGGCTACACCTTC. As protein: CASSLAHRGLDGYTF.

The J gene is TRBJ2-3, the V gene TRBV19, with 11 bases matching TRBD2. The CDR3 has 15 residues. V lost 1 base to trimming and J lost 9 bases; unmatched junction nucleotides: 6. CDR1 LNHDA and CDR2 SQIVND come from the germline V gene (reference sequence). Written as DNA, the CDR3 is TGTGCCAGTAGTATAGGAGTAGCGGGGGGGAGAACGCAGTATTTT. Encoded protein: CASSIGVAGGRTQYF.

The rearrangement uses TRBV30 and TRBJ1-5; the D is unclear. CDR1 is GTSNPN, CDR2 SVGIG, per germline (reference sequence). Trimming took 0 bases from V and 3 from J, leaving 18 bases between them. The CDR3 is 17 amino acids. The DNA of the CDR3 is TGTGCCTGGAGTGTCCTAGCTCGAGTTGGAGACAATCAGCCCCAGCATTTT. This codes for CAWSVLARVGDNQPQHF.

The chain couples TRBV5-6 to TRBJ1-2, with a tentative D call TRBD1 (5 bases). The CDR3 has 14 amino acids. Germline V gene sequence: CDR1 SGHDT, CDR2 YYEEEE. V lost 4 bases to trimming and J lost 3 bases, with 13 bases between them. In DNA form, the CDR3 reads TGTGCCAGCAGCGGGGGGTGGAAGGACTATGGCTACACCTTC. It is translated as CASSGGWKDYGYTF.

This clone has just a few counts. The gene calls are TRBV4-3 and TRBJ2-3; tentatively, D is TRBD2 (5 bases). Trimming left V 0 bases short and J 7 bases short, with 14 bases between. CDR3 length equals 15 residues. Germline V CDR1 and CDR2: LGHNA, YSLEER. CDR3 DNA sequence: TGCGCCAGCAGCCAAGACGGGATGGGCCCTCATACGCAGTATTTT. This gives the protein CASSQDGMGPHTQYF.